The 22 T cell receptor beta chains reported below all come from one sample, sequenced in a study of CD8+ T cells in alopecia areata. In each case, RNA was isolated and then reverse transcribed into cDNA as the sequencing template. Data came from immunoSEQ multiplex PCR; TCRdb stores just in-frame clones and leaves some out. The data show around 50,000 clones, with around 96% seen just once and about 26% held by the top ten. The sample here was CD8+ T cells sorted from blood, taken at week 0. The source is a human donor with alopecia areata.

The chain has TRBV7-6 and TRBJ1-5; 8 bases agree with TRBD1. V dropped 4 bases and J dropped 4; count of bases not matched to a gene: 6. This CDR3 spans 15 amino acids. Germline CDR1 reads SGHVS; CDR2 reads FNYEAQ. In nucleotides, the CDR3 is TGTGCCAGCAGCTGGGATGACAGGGGAAATCAGCCCCAGCATTTT. Encoded protein: CASSWDDRGNQPQHF.

V usage is TRBV29-1 and J usage is TRBJ2-1; D unresolved. Germline CDR1 is SQVTM and CDR2 is ANQGSEA. The CDR3 covers 12 residues. Trimming stripped 2 bases from V and 3 bases from J, with 5 bases between. CDR3 sequence (DNA): TGCAGCGTTGAAAAGTACTACAATGAGCAGTTCTTC. Amino acid sequence: CSVEKYYNEQFF.

V usage is TRBV7-2 and J usage is TRBJ2-5; no clear D gene. The length of the CDR3 is 14 residues. The germline CDR1 and CDR2 sequences are SGHTA and FQGNSA. V gave up 7 bases and J gave up 2 bases, with 14 bases separating them. CDR3 amino acids: CASNHLAQQETQYF. CDR3 DNA: TGTGCCAGCAACCACCTCGCACAGCAAGAGACCCAGTACTTC.

The chain couples TRBV7-9 to TRBJ2-1; D is uncertain. Germline CDR1 and CDR2: SEHNR and FQNEAQ (reference sequence). This CDR3 has 14 residues. V lost 5 bases, J lost 6 bases, and 14 bases lay in between. This CDR3 is CASSPLPGGNEQFF. CDR3 bases: TGTGCCAGCAGCCCTCTACCAGGTGGCAATGAGCAGTTCTTC. The whole variable domain, filled in from reference TRBV7-9 and TRBJ2-1, reads DTGVSQNPRHKITKRGQNVTFRCDPISEHNRLYWYRQTLGQGPEFLTYFQNEAQLEKSRLLSDRFSAERPKGSFSTLEIQRTEQGDSAMYLCASSPLPGGNEQFFGPGTRLTVL.

This chain connects TRBV25-1 to TRBJ1-5, with unresolved D. The V gene lost 5 bases and the J gene lost 2 bases, with 13 bases spanning the gap. Germline V gene lookup returns CDR1 MGHDK and CDR2 SYGVNS. The CDR3 spans 15 residues. As DNA, the CDR3 is TGTGCCAGCAGTTTATCCTACTGGGGCAATCAGCCCCAGCATTTT. Translation gives CASSLSYWGNQPQHF.

This sequence joins TRBV6-5 and TRBJ2-7; 7 bases align to TRBD2. Germline CDR1 is MNHEY and CDR2 is SVGAGI. The CDR3 consists of 13 residues. J gave up 7 bases and V 6 bases, and 9 bases lay outside the gene matches. CDR3 protein: CASRSRGSGEQYF. CDR3 coding DNA: TGTGCCAGCAGGTCTAGGGGTAGCGGGGAGCAGTACTTC.

The chain has TRBV28 and TRBJ2-1, with D possibly being TRBD2 (6 bases). Germline V lookup: CDR1 MDHEN, CDR2 SYDVKM. This CDR3 region has 15 residues. V lost 8 bases and J lost 1, with 15 bases in between. Here the CDR3 reads CASCLYSGSYNEQFF. The CDR3 region has the DNA TGTGCCAGCTGCCTCTATAGCGGATCCTACAATGAGCAGTTCTTC.

The rearrangement uses TRBV10-3 and TRBJ2-6; D is undetermined. The ends were cut back, 2 bases at V and 2 bases at J, with 22 bases in the middle. This CDR3 is 20 amino acids long. Germline CDR1 reads ENHRY; CDR2 reads SYGVKD. The CDR3 here is CAISEAPYTSRRAGANVLTF. The CDR3 DNA reads TGTGCCATCAGTGAGGCTCCATACACCTCCCGAAGGGCTGGGGCCAACGTCCTGACTTTC.

The rearrangement links TRBV19 to TRBJ2-1; the D gene is possibly TRBD1 (6 bases). V lost 9 bases and J 0 bases, leaving 12 bases between the germline ends. Germline V gives CDR1 LNHDA, CDR2 SQIVND (reference sequence). CDR3 length equals 14 residues. The DNA for the CDR3 is TGTGCCAGCCAGGGGCCTAGCTCCTACAATGAGCAGTTCTTC. This gives the protein CASQGPSSYNEQFF.

The rearrangement links TRBV6-5 to TRBJ1-5; D may be TRBD1 (5 bases). Germline V lookup: CDR1 MNHEY, CDR2 SVGAGI. V lost 5 bases, J lost 6 bases, and 14 bases lay in between. The CDR3 extends over 14 amino acids. The CDR3: CASSQWQGAQPQHF. Here the CDR3 DNA reads TGTGCCAGCAGTCAATGGCAGGGAGCTCAGCCCCAGCATTTT.

The chain joins TRBV4-2 to TRBJ2-2, with D possibly being TRBD1 (6 bases). Germline V gene data show CDR1 as LGHNA and CDR2 as YNFKEQ. V lost 4 bases, J lost 0 bases, and 12 bases lay in between. The CDR3 is made up of 16 amino acids. The DNA for the CDR3 is TGTGCCAGCAGCCTTACAACAGGGACGAACACCGGGGAGCTGTTTTTT. It specifies CASSLTTGTNTGELFF.

A single count supports this clone. The V call is TRBV23-1, the J call TRBJ1-5, with no clear D. TRBV23-1 is an ORF; its function is uncertain. This CDR3 spans 16 amino acids. The V end lost 2 bases, the J end lost 2 bases, and 13 bases lay between the germline ends. The CDR3 loop is CASSQRGRSGNQPQHF. The CDR3 coding sequence is TGCGCCAGCAGTCAACGGGGTCGAAGTGGCAATCAGCCCCAGCATTTT.

V usage is TRBV4-3 and J usage is TRBJ2-2; unclear D gene. In germline, CDR1 is LGHNA, CDR2 YSLEER. The CDR3 is made up of 15 amino acids. Trimming pared 2 bases from V and 3 bases from J, leaving 10 bases between. The CDR3 loop reads CASSQIDTYTGELFF. The CDR3 region has the DNA TGCGCCAGCAGCCAAATCGACACCTACACCGGGGAGCTGTTTTTT.

The chain joins TRBV11-3 to TRBJ2-7, with TRBD2 as a possible D gene (5 bases). This CDR3 region has 14 residues. The germline CDR1 and CDR2 sequences are SGHNT and YENEEA. The germline V and J ends were trimmed by 5 bases and 2 bases, with 13 bases remaining between them. Written as DNA, the CDR3 is TGTGCCAGCAGCACTTCGACGGGGACCTACGAGCAGTACTTC. Translating it yields CASSTSTGTYEQYF.

The chain joins TRBV7-9 to TRBJ2-3; 7 positions agree with TRBD2. Germline lookup yields CDR1 SEHNR and CDR2 FQNEAQ (reference sequence). There are 15 residues in the CDR3. J gave up 1 base and V 4 bases, and 5 bases lay outside the gene matches. The CDR3 region is CASSSGDYRTDTQYF. DNA for the CDR3: TGTGCCAGCAGCTCCGGGGACTACCGCACAGATACGCAGTATTTT.

V and J are TRBV10-3 and TRBJ2-2, with 9 bases identical to TRBD2. The CDR3 loop spans 19 amino acids. Germline lookup yields CDR1 ENHRY and CDR2 SYGVKD. V dropped 6 bases and J dropped 0; count of bases not matched to a gene: 14. The CDR3: CAIRKSPRAGGANTGELFF. DNA of the CDR3: TGTGCCATCAGGAAAAGCCCCCGAGCGGGGGGCGCGAACACCGGGGAGCTGTTTTTT.

The gene calls are TRBV6-8 and TRBJ2-3, with 10 bases identical to TRBD2. The CDR3 consists of 14 residues. J lost 4 bases, V lost 5 bases, and 3 bases had no gene match. The V gene's germline CDR1 is MNHGY and CDR2 SAAAGT. Written as DNA, the CDR3 is TGTGCCAGCAGTCCCCTAGCGGGGGCAGATACGCAGTATTTT. Its translation: CASSPLAGADTQYF.

The chain uses TRBV6-5 and TRBJ2-7; 8 nucleotides align to TRBD1. V lost 6 bases to trimming and J lost 0 bases; unmatched junction nucleotides: 7. Germline CDR1 MNHEY, CDR2 SVGAGI. The CDR3 is 15 amino acids. CDR3 sequence: CASRPGQASSYEQYF. The CDR3 DNA sequence: TGTGCCAGCAGGCCGGGACAGGCAAGCTCCTACGAGCAGTACTTC.

The table lists this clone with a count of one. J is TRBJ1-1 and V is TRBV7-9, with D unclear. The CDR3 spans 12 residues. CDR1 is SEHNR, CDR2 FQNEAQ, per germline (reference sequence). V was shortened by 4 bases and J by 7 bases, with 10 bases between the two germline ends. The CDR3 nucleotides are TGTGCCAGCAGCTACGGACTGCTTGAAGCTTTCTTT. It is translated as CASSYGLLEAFF.

This clone was recorded only once. This rearrangement joins TRBV11-2 to TRBJ2-3, with TRBD2 identical over 11 bases. V lost 9 bases to trimming and J lost 5 bases; unmatched junction nucleotides: 10. There are 15 residues in the CDR3. Per the germline V gene, CDR1 is SGHAT and CDR2 is FQNNGV. This CDR3 reads CARLLSGGAVDTQYF. The CDR3 nucleotides are TGTGCCAGGTTGCTTAGCGGGGGGGCCGTAGATACGCAGTATTTT.

The chain has TRBV4-3 and TRBJ2-1; a weak D match, TRBD2 (6 bases). Trimming took off 0 bases at V and 7 bases at J, with 16 bases between the two ends. The CDR3 runs to 16 residues. Germline-derived CDR1 and CDR2 are LGHNA and YSLEER. The CDR3 DNA follows: TGCGCCAGCAGCCAAGAAGGCGGGGTGAGATTAAATGAGCAGTTCTTC. It is translated as CASSQEGGVRLNEQFF.

The rearrangement joins TRBV2 to TRBJ2-1; D possibly uses TRBD1 or TRBD2 (6 bases each). Trimming removed 8 bases at V and 3 bases at J, with 20 bases between. The CDR3 is made up of 16 amino acids. Germline assignment: CDR1 SNHLY and CDR2 FYNNEI. The CDR3 sequence: CASSGKGGRLYNEQFF. CDR3 sequence (DNA): TGTGCCAGCTCAGGGAAGGGGGGTCGGCTCTACAATGAGCAGTTCTTC. Using reference TRBV2 and TRBJ2-1 for the parts outside the CDR3, the full variable domain is EPEVTQTPSHQVTQMGQEVILRCVPISNHLYFYWYRQILGQKVEFLVSFYNNEISEKSEIFDDQFSVERPDGSNFTLKIRSTKLEDSAMYFCASSGKGGRLYNEQFFGPGTRLTVL.